Presented here are 17 T cell receptor beta chains from one specimen sequenced in a study of shared clonotypes between healthy human individuals. CD8 cells classed as naive were CD45RO-negative and positively selected for CCR7, excluding terminally differentiated effector memory CD45RA+ cells. Clones were sequenced by immunoSEQ multiplex PCR, and TCRdb holds only the in-frame ones, with some missing. Of about 820,000 clones in the sample, 80% to 95% were seen once. The sample comprised naive CD8+ T cells sorted from blood. Receptors were obtained from a man aged 30 to 39 in good health.

J is TRBJ2-1 and V is TRBV6-6, with D unresolved. Germline V gene lookup returns CDR1 MNHNY and CDR2 SVGAGI (reference sequence). The CDR3 has 12 residues. Trimming cost V 0 bases and J 6 bases, with 3 bases left between them. CDR3 coding DNA: TGTGCCAGCAGTTACTCGAGCAATGAGCAGTTCTTC. Translated: CASSYSSNEQFF.

This sequence joins TRBV5-1 and TRBJ2-5, with TRBD1 matching over 7 bases. The length of the CDR3 is 14 residues. CDR1 and CDR2 from the germline V gene are SGHRS and YFSETQ. V dropped 4 bases and J dropped 4; count of bases not matched to a gene: 7. The CDR3 reads CASSVTGDIETQYF. In DNA form, the CDR3 reads TGCGCCAGCAGCGTTACAGGGGATATAGAGACCCAGTACTTC.

A word on this clone: This CDR3 is also generated by other DNA sequences in the sample. This sequence joins TRBV6-1 and TRBJ1-1; D gene unclear. Trimming removed 4 bases at V and 4 bases at J, with 7 bases between. Germline V gives CDR1 MNHNS, CDR2 SASEGT. The CDR3 has 12 residues. This CDR3 is CASSVGVTEAFF. Here the CDR3 DNA reads TGTGCCAGCAGTGTTGGGGTCACTGAAGCTTTCTTT.

The chain recombines TRBV28 with TRBJ2-5; 7 bases match TRBD2. This CDR3 spans 15 amino acids. V was clipped by 5 bases and J by 4 bases; unmatched bases: 10. CDR1 is MDHEN, CDR2 SYDVKM, per germline. CDR3 sequence reads: CASSISGRVGETQYF. Here the CDR3 DNA reads TGTGCCAGCAGTATCTCAGGGAGGGTCGGAGAGACCCAGTACTTC.

V is TRBV5-1 and J is TRBJ2-5; no firm D call. Germline V gene lookup returns CDR1 SGHRS and CDR2 YFSETQ. Trimming stripped 1 base from V and 0 bases from J, with 7 bases between. The CDR3 loop spans 14 amino acids. The CDR3, as DNA: TGCGCCAGCAGCTTGTCAGGTTACCAAGAGACCCAGTACTTC. This encodes CASSLSGYQETQYF.

A remark on this clone: This sample also contains other DNA sequences that code for the same CDR3. J is TRBJ1-1 and V is TRBV7-9, with a weak D call TRBD1 (5 bases). CDR3 length: 12 residues. The germline gives CDR1 SEHNR, CDR2 FQNEAQ (reference sequence). Trimming took off 5 bases at V and 5 bases at J, with 9 bases between the two ends. CDR3: CASSPGGTEAFF. The CDR3, as DNA: TGTGCCAGCAGCCCTGGGGGAACTGAAGCTTTCTTT.

The chain is built from TRBV9 and TRBJ2-2; 13 nucleotides align to TRBD2. With V trimmed by 3 bases and J by 4 bases, 12 bases remained unmatched. CDR1 is SGDLS, CDR2 YYNGEE, per germline. The CDR3 runs to 19 residues. Here the CDR3 reads CASSERTSGRGAGTGELFF. In DNA form, the CDR3 reads TGTGCCAGCAGCGAACGGACTAGCGGGAGAGGGGCGGGCACCGGGGAGCTGTTTTTT. The variable domain in full, completed from reference TRBV9 and TRBJ2-2, reads DSGVTQTPKHLITATGQRVTLRCSPRSGDLSVYWYQQSLDQGLQFLIQYYNGEERAKGNILERFSAQQFPDLHSELNLSSLELGDSALYFCASSERTSGRGAGTGELFFGEGSRLTVL.

The gene calls are TRBV7-9 and TRBJ2-7; 9 bases map to TRBD1. Trimming took 3 bases from V and 5 from J; bases not matched to a gene: 8. Germline loops: CDR1 SEHNR, CDR2 FQNEAQ (reference sequence). The CDR3 contains 15 residues. The CDR3 protein is CASSFEGQGPNEQYF. CDR3 sequence (DNA): TGTGCCAGCAGCTTCGAGGGACAGGGTCCAAACGAGCAGTACTTC.

In nucleotides, the CDR3 is TGCGCCAGCAGCTTGGTTGGCGGCTTCGCCTACGAGCAGTACTTC. This gives the protein CASSLVGGFAYEQYF. The chain is built from TRBV5-1 and TRBJ2-7, with D unresolved. The germline V gene has CDR1 SGHRS and CDR2 YFSETQ. Trimming pared 0 bases from V and 2 bases from J, leaving 12 bases between. The CDR3 sequence is 15 residues long.

V and J are TRBV10-3 and TRBJ2-7, with D possibly being TRBD1 (5 bases). Trimming took 5 bases from V and 1 from J, leaving 15 bases between them. Germline loops: CDR1 ENHRY, CDR2 SYGVKD. The CDR3 extends over 15 amino acids. As DNA, the CDR3 is TGTGCCATCAGTTTGGACACGAAGAATTCCTACGAGCAGTACTTC. The encoded protein is CAISLDTKNSYEQYF.

This chain connects TRBV27 to TRBJ2-1, with 7 positions matching TRBD2. CDR3 length: 14 amino acids. Trimming took 6 bases from V and 5 from J; bases not matched to a gene: 7. Per germline, CDR1 MNHEY and CDR2 SMNVEV (reference sequence). The CDR3 region has the DNA TGTGCCAGCAGCGGGGGGAGCCCTCACAATGAGCAGTTCTTC. This sequence encodes CASSGGSPHNEQFF.

The sample holds one count of this clone. V gene TRBV7-9 combines with J gene TRBJ1-1; D call uncertain. The CDR3 totals 15 residues. Trimming removed 6 bases at V and 1 base at J, with 15 bases between. Looked up from germline, CDR1 is SEHNR and CDR2 is FQNEAQ (reference sequence). DNA for the CDR3: TGTGCCAGCAGATCGCTGGCGGGTCCGAACACTGAAGCTTTCTTT. It translates to CASRSLAGPNTEAFF.

For this clone: The same CDR3 is also encoded by other DNA sequences in this sample. The J gene is TRBJ2-1, the V gene TRBV5-6, with D possibly matching TRBD1 (6 bases). Per germline, CDR1 SGHDT and CDR2 YYEEEE. V was shortened by 2 bases and J by 4 bases, with 7 bases between the two germline ends. This CDR3 region has 13 residues. The CDR3 sequence is CASSLQGYNEQFF. CDR3 DNA sequence: TGTGCCAGCAGCTTACAGGGTTACAATGAGCAGTTCTTC.

V usage is TRBV11-2 and J usage is TRBJ2-3, with 11 bases matching TRBD2. The length of the CDR3 is 16 residues. Germline V CDR1 and CDR2: SGHAT, FQNNGV. V lost 5 bases and J lost 4; bases outside the gene matches: 8. The CDR3 reads CASSDRLAGSPDTQYF. CDR3 nucleotides: TGTGCCAGCAGCGACCGACTAGCGGGATCCCCAGATACGCAGTATTTT. The entire variable domain, with the rest obtained from reference TRBV11-2 and TRBJ2-3, is as follows: EAGVAQSPRYKIIEKRQSVAFWCNPISGHATLYWYQQILGQGPKLLIQFQNNGVVDDSQLPKDRFSAERLKGVDSTLKIQPAKLEDSAVYLCASSDRLAGSPDTQYFGPGTRLTVL.

In this sample, this clone turned up once. The chain recombines TRBV4-3 with TRBJ2-7, with 13 nucleotides matching TRBD2. Trimming took 4 bases from V and 3 from J; bases not matched to a gene: 3. Looked up from germline, CDR1 is LGHNA and CDR2 is YSLEER. The CDR3 length is 15 residues. The CDR3: CASSRGLAGNYEQYF. CDR3 nucleotides: TGCGCCAGCAGCCGGGGACTAGCGGGGAACTACGAGCAGTACTTC.

The V call is TRBV7-6, the J call TRBJ2-7; D remains unclear. The CDR3 contains 15 residues. V lost 5 bases and J 0 bases, leaving 14 bases between the germline ends. Germline lookup yields CDR1 SGHVS and CDR2 FNYEAQ. CDR3 in DNA: TGTGCCAGCAGCAAAGAAGGTAGCCCCTCCTACGAGCAGTACTTC. As protein: CASSKEGSPSYEQYF.

V and J are TRBV27 and TRBJ1-2, with TRBD1 matching 8 bases. The CDR3 runs 14 residues. CDR1 and CDR2 (germline): MNHEY, SMNVEV (reference sequence). The ends lost 5 bases at V and 8 bases at J; junction bases unmatched: 10. The CDR3 sequence: CASSIRTGREGYTF. CDR3 bases: TGTGCCAGCAGTATTCGGACAGGGAGGGAGGGCTACACCTTC.